These 10 T cell receptor beta chains were all obtained from the same sample, sequenced in a study of tumor-infiltrating lymphocytes in primary liver carcinoma. Germline DNA was also extracted, and blood RNA derived from unsorted whole blood. TCR beta cDNA came from about 470 ng total RNA, primed with a constant-region primer. Slightly modified ARM-PCR, run as three nested multiplex PCR rounds, produced the TCR beta libraries. Forward primers for TRBV1-TRBV30 and a C-beta reverse primer served the first two PCR rounds, at about 11 cycles each. A single record per CDR3 protein comes from TCRdb applying MiXCR to the multiplex PCR reads. The table includes about 320,000 distinct CDR3 sequences, less than 75% detected once. Sequences were obtained from peripheral blood. These receptors were taken from a man aged 35-49 years with primary liver carcinoma and hepatitis B virus infection.

For this clonotype: The germline gene is not matched at one end of the junction; a read error may be the cause. The chain has TRBV4-3 and TRBJ2-1; 8 bases align to TRBD2. There are 15 residues in the CDR3. The germline gives CDR1 LGHNA, CDR2 YSLEER. The CDR3: CASRREGEWDHDQFF. In nucleotides, the CDR3 is TGCGCCAGCAGACGGGAGGGGGAGTGGGATCATGATCAGTTCTTC.

This clonotype appeared a single time. For the CDR3, the DNA is TGTGCCAGCAGTCTCTATGGTTGCTCCTACAATGAGCAGTTCTTC. This sequence encodes CASSLYGCSYNEQFF. V usage is TRBV6-1 and J usage is TRBJ2-1, with D unclear. Germline V gives CDR1 MNHNS, CDR2 SASEGT. With 5 bases removed from V and 0 bases from J, the gap between germline ends came to 11 bases. The CDR3 totals 15 residues.

Turning to this clonotype: Mismatch with germline at one junction end may stem from a read error. The CDR3 region has the DNA TGCGCCAGCAGCCGATACGGGACAGGCATGTCCGGTATTCAGCACTTC. This translates into CASSRYGTGMSGIQHF. The rearrangement uses TRBV4-1 and TRBJ2-4, with 8 bases lining up with TRBD1. This CDR3 spans 16 amino acids. Germline V lookup: CDR1 MGHRA, CDR2 YSYEKL.

This clonotype was counted many times. This sequence joins TRBV4-1 and TRBJ1-2; no firm D call. The CDR3 runs 14 residues. Germline loops: CDR1 MGHRA, CDR2 YSYEKL. The V end lost 4 bases, the J end lost 4 bases, and 13 bases lay between the germline ends. The CDR3 here is CASSPRPDGYGYTF. The DNA of the CDR3 is TGCGCCAGCAGCCCCCGACCGGATGGCTATGGCTACACCTTC.

Remarks on this clonotype: A read error may explain this, as a much larger clone is one base away. The chain uses TRBV12-3 or TRBV12-4 and TRBJ1-5, with 10 bases that match TRBD1. CDR3 length: 14 amino acids. The CDR3 spells CTSRATGQGQPQHF. CDR3 in DNA: TGTACCAGCAGGGCAACGGGACAGGGGCAGCCCCAGCATTTT.

This chain uses TRBV4-3 with TRBJ2-1; 10 bases fit TRBD2. Looked up from germline, CDR1 is LGHNA and CDR2 is YSLEER. The ends lost 6 bases at V and 13 bases at J; junction bases unmatched: 15. The CDR3 loop spans 15 amino acids. The CDR3 protein is CASRREGLARAEQFF. The CDR3 coding sequence is TGCGCCAGCAGACGGGAGGGACTAGCGCGAGCTGAACAGTTCTTC.

With regard to this clonotype: Possible read error: a much larger clone is one base away. V gene TRBV29-1 combines with J gene TRBJ2-7; TRBD2 matches 9 bases. CDR1 SQVTM and CDR2 ANQGSEA come from the germline V gene. The CDR3 extends over 13 amino acids. CDR3 protein: CSVGSGRRYDQYF. CDR3 DNA: TGCAGCGTGGGTAGCGGGAGACGCTACGATCAGTACTTC.

This clonotype has just one count. The junction departs from the called germline gene at one end, perhaps through a read error. The chain joins TRBV11-2 to TRBJ2-3; tentative D call: TRBD2 (6 bases). Germline V CDR1 and CDR2: SGHAT, FQNNGV. The CDR3 loop spans 16 amino acids. The CDR3 sequence is CTSSDGTLSGTDTQYF. The CDR3 nucleotides read TGTACCAGCAGCGATGGGACTTTAAGTGGGACAGATACGCAGTATTTT.

This clonotype appeared once. This may come from a read error, since a much larger clone is one base off. The CDR3 nucleotides read TGCAGCGTTGAAGCCTCAAGGGGAGTGGGGGAGACCCAGTACTTC. Translating it yields CSVEASRGVGETQYF. The gene calls are TRBV29-1 and TRBJ2-5, with D perhaps being TRBD1 or TRBD2 (5 bases each). Germline CDR1 is SQVTM and CDR2 is ANQGSEA. Trimming pared 1 base from V and 5 bases from J, leaving 17 bases between. CDR3 length: 15 residues.

With respect to this clonotype: Possible read error: a much larger clone is one base away. The V call is TRBV30, the J call TRBJ1-1; D is unclear. This CDR3 has 11 amino acids. Germline V lookup: CDR1 GTSNPN, CDR2 SVGIG (reference sequence). The CDR3 loop is CAWSAMVEALF. CDR3 coding DNA: TGTGCCTGGAGTGCCATGGTGGAAGCTCTCTTT.